The present T cell receptor (beta chain) was sequenced within a study of CD8 T cells in ankylosing spondylitis. Study results and limitations: One TCR beta motif, made up of under ten highly homologous variants, appeared characteristic of ankylosing spondylitis blood.

There are many counts of this clonotype. Its target is not known. Using its own MiXCR run on the 5' RACE reads, TCRdb lists one record per CDR3 protein. The table has roughly 700,000 distinct CDR3 sequences, roughly 19% seen once. The specimen sequenced was blood, either unsorted or a sorted T cell fraction (not recorded which). This receptor was obtained from a male donor with ankylosing spondylitis.

CDR3 DNA: TGTGCCAGCAGCCACGGGTACAATGAGCAGTTCTTC. This gives the protein CASSHGYNEQFF. The gene calls are TRBV7-2 and TRBJ2-1; no definite D call. CDR1 and CDR2 (germline): SGHTA, FQGNSA. Trimming removed 5 bases at V and 4 bases at J, with 6 bases between. This CDR3 region has 12 residues.